A single sample is the source of the 3 T cell receptor beta chains below, sequenced in a study of T cells in Graves' hyperthyroidism and ophthalmopathy. What was amplified from RNA transcripts were TCR beta CDR3 regions. With the HTBI primer set, the TCR CDR3 went through a first round of RT-PCR. TCRdb analysed the multiplex PCR reads with MiXCR anew, one entry per CDR3 protein. The sample lists 300,000 to 450,000 distinct CDR3 sequences, approximately 25% occurring once. Source material: blood. The receptor source for this set is a man in his forties or fifties with Graves' hyperthyroidism.

This clonotype showed up many times. J is TRBJ2-5 and V is TRBV6-2 or TRBV6-3, with 9 bases identical to TRBD2. Unmatched junction bases numbered 8, after V lost 3 bases and J lost 0 bases. Germline-derived CDR1 and CDR2 are MNHEY and SVGEGT. The CDR3 extends over 17 amino acids. The chain's CDR3 is CASSYEEREDDQETQYF. CDR3 in DNA: TGTGCCAGCAGTTATGAAGAGCGGGAGGACGACCAAGAGACCCAGTACTTC.

This clonotype was recorded at least ten times. The V call is TRBV7-9, the J call TRBJ2-1; 16 bases match TRBD2. The germline V gene has CDR1 SEHNR and CDR2 FQNEAQ (reference sequence). The CDR3 is made up of 13 amino acids. In DNA form, the CDR3 reads TGTGCGGGGGGACTAGCGGGAGGGAATGAGCAGTTCTTC. It specifies CAGGLAGGNEQFF.

There are many counts of this clonotype. The chain recombines TRBV2 with TRBJ1-1; D is possibly TRBD1 (5 bases). V lost 5 bases, J lost 2 bases, and 18 bases lay in between. The germline V gene has CDR1 SNHLY and CDR2 FYNNEI. CDR3 length: 16 amino acids. The CDR3 sequence is CASSFGPGGINTEAFF. Written as DNA, the CDR3 is TGTGCCAGCAGTTTCGGGCCCGGGGGGATCAACACTGAAGCTTTCTTT.